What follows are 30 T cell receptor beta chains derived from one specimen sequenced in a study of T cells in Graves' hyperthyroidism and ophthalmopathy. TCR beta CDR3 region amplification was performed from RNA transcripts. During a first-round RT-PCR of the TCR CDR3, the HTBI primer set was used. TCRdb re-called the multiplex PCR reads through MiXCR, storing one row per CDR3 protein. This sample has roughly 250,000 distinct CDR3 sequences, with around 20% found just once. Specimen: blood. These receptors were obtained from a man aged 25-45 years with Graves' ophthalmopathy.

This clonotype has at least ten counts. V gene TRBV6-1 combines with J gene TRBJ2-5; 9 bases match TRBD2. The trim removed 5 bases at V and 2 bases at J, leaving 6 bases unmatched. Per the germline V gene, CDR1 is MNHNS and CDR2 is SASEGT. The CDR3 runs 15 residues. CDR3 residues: CASSRTSGPQETQYF. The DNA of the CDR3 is TGTGCCAGCAGTCGCACTAGCGGGCCACAAGAGACCCAGTACTTC.

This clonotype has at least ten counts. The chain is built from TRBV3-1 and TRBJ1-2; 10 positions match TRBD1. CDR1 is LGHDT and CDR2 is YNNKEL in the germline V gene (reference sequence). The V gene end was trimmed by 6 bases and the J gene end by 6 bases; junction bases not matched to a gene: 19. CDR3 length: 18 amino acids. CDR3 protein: CASSQFRDRGDEENGYTF. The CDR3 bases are TGTGCCAGCAGTCAATTCCGGGACAGGGGTGACGAAGAGAATGGCTACACCTTC. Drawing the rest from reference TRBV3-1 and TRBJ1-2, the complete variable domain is DTAVSQTPKYLVTQMGNDKSIKCEQNLGHDTMYWYKQDSKKFLKIMFSYNNKELIINETVPNRFSPKSPDKAHLNLHINSLELGDSAVYFCASSQFRDRGDEENGYTFGSGTRLTVV.

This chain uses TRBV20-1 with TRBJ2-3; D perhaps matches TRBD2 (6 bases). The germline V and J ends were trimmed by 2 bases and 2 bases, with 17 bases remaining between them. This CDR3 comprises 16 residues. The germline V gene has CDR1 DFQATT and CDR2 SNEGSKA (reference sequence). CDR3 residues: CSARPSSRRDTDTQYF. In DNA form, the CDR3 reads TGCAGTGCTAGACCCTCCTCGCGGAGGGACACAGATACGCAGTATTTT.

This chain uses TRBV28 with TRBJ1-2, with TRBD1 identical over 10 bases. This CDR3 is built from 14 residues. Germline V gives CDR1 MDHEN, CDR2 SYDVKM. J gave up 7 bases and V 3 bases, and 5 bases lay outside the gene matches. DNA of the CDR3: TGTGCCAGCAGTTTTGACAGGGGGCTATTTGGCTACACCTTC. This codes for CASSFDRGLFGYTF.

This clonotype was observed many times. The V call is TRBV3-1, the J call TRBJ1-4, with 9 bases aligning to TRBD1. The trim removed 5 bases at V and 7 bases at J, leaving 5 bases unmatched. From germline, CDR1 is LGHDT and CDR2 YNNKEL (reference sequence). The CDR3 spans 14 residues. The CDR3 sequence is CASSFGTGSEKLFF. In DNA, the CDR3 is TGTGCCAGCAGCTTCGGGACAGGGAGTGAAAAACTGTTTTTT.

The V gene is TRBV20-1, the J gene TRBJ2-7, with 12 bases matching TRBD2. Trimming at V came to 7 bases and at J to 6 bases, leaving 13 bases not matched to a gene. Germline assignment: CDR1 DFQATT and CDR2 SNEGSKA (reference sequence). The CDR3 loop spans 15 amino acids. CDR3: CSVLPTSGSPLEQYF. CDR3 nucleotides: TGCAGTGTTCTTCCGACTAGCGGGAGCCCCCTCGAGCAGTACTTC.

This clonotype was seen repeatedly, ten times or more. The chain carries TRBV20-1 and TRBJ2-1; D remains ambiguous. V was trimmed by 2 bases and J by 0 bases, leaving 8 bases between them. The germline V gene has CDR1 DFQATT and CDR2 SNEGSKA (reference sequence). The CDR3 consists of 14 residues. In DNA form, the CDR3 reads TGCAGTGCTAGACTGGTGAGCTCCTACAATGAGCAGTTCTTC. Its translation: CSARLVSSYNEQFF.

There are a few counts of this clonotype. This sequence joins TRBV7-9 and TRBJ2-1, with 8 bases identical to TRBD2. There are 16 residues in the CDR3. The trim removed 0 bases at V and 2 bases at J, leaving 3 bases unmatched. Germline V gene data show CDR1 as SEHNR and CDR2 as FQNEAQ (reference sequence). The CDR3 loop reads CASSLAALAAYNEQFF. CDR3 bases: TGTGCCAGCAGCTTAGCGGCACTAGCGGCCTACAATGAGCAGTTCTTC.

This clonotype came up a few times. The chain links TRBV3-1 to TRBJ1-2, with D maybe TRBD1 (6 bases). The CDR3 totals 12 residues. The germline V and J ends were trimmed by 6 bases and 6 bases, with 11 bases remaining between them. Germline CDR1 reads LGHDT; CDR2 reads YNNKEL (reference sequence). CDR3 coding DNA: TGTGCCAGCAGTGAAGGGGGGAATGGCTACACCTTC. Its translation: CASSEGGNGYTF. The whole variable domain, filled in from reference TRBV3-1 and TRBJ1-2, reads DTAVSQTPKYLVTQMGNDKSIKCEQNLGHDTMYWYKQDSKKFLKIMFSYNNKELIINETVPNRFSPKSPDKAHLNLHINSLELGDSAVYFCASSEGGNGYTFGSGTRLTVV.

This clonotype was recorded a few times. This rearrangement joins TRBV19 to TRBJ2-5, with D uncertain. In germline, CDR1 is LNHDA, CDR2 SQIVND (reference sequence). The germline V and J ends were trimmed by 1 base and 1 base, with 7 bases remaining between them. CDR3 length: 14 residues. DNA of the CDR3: TGTGCCAGTAGTATAGGGCAGTTCCAAGAGACCCAGTACTTC. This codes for CASSIGQFQETQYF.

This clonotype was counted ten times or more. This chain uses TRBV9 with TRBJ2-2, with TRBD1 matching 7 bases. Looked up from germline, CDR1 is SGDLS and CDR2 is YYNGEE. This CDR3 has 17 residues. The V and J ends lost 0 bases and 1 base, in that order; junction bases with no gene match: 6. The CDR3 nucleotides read TGTGCCAGCAGCGTAGACGAGGGGGCACTGAACACCGGGGAGCTGTTTTTT. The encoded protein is CASSVDEGALNTGELFF.

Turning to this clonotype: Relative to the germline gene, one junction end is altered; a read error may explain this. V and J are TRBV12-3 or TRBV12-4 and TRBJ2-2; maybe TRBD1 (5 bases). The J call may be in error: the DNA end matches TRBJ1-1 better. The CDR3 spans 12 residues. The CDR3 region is CTSSPPTGGAFF. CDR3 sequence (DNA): TGTACCAGCAGTCCGCCGACCGGGGGAGCTTTCTTT.

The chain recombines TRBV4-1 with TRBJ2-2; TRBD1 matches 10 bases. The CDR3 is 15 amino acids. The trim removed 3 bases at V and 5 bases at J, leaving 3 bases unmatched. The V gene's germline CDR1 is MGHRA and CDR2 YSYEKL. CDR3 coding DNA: TGCGCCAGCAGCCAGGGGGACAGGGGTACCGGGGAGCTGTTTTTT. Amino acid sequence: CASSQGDRGTGELFF.

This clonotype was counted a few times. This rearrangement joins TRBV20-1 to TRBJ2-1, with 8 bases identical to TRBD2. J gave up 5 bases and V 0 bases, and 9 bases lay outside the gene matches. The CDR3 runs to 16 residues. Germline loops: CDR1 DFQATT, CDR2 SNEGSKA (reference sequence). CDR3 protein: CSARDPKRELNNEQFF. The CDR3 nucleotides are TGCAGTGCTAGAGACCCTAAGCGGGAGTTGAACAATGAGCAGTTCTTC.

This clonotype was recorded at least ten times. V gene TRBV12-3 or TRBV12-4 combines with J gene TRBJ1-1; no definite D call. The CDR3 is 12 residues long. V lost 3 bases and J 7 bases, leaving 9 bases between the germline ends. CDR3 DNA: TGTGCCAGCAGTTTTAGGAAGCTTGAAGCTTTCTTT. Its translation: CASSFRKLEAFF.

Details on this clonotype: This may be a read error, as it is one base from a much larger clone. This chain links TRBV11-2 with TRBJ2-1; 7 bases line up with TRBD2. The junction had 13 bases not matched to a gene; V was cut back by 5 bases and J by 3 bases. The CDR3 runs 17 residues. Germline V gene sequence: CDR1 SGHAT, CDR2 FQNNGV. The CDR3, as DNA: TGTGCCAGCAGCCCACTCTACGGGCGGGAGTTCTACAATGAGCAGTTCTTC. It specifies CASSPLYGREFYNEQFF.

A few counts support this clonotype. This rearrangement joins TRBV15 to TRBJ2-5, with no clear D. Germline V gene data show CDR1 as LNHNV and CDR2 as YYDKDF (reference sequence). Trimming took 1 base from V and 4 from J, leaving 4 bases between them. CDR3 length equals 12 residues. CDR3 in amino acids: CATSRGLETQYF. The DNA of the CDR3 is TGTGCCACCAGCAGAGGATTAGAGACCCAGTACTTC.

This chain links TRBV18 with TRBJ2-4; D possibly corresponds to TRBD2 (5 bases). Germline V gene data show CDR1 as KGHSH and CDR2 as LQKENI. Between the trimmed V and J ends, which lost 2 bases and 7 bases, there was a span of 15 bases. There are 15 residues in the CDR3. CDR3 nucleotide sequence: TGTGCCAGCTCACCAGAGACGGGAACGGGGAACATTCAGTACTTC. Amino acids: CASSPETGTGNIQYF.

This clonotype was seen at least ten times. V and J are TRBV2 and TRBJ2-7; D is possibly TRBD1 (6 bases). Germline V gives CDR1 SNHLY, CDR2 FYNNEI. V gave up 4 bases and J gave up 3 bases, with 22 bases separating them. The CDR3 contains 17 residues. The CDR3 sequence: CASSAAPRGNRIYEQYF. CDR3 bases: TGTGCCAGCAGTGCGGCCCCCAGGGGAAATCGGATCTACGAGCAGTACTTC.

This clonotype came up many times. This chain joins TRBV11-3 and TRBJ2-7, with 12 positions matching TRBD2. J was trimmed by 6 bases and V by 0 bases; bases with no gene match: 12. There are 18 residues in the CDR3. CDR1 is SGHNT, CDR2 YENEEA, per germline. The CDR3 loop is CASSLDSPRTSGIPEQYF. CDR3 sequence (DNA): TGTGCCAGCAGCTTAGATAGCCCCAGGACTAGCGGGATCCCCGAGCAGTACTTC.

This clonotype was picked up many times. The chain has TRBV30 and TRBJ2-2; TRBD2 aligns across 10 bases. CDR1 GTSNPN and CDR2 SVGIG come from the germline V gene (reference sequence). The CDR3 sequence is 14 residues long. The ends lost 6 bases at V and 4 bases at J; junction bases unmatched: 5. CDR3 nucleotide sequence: TGTGCCTGCAGTAGCGGGAGGAGCACCGGGGAGCTGTTTTTT. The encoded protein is CACSSGRSTGELFF.

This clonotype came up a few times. In DNA, the CDR3 is TGCAGCGTTGGCGGAACTAATGAAAAACTGTTTTTT. Residues: CSVGGTNEKLFF. V usage is TRBV29-1 and J usage is TRBJ1-4, with unresolved D. This CDR3 is built from 12 residues. The V end lost 4 bases, the J end lost 1 base, and 4 bases lay between the germline ends. Per germline, CDR1 SQVTM and CDR2 ANQGSEA.

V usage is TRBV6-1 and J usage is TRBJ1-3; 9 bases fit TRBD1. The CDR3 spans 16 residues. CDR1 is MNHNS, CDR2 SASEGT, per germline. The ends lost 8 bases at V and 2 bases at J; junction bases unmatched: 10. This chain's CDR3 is CASGSRDRVPGNTIYF. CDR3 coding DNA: TGTGCCAGCGGATCCCGGGACAGGGTACCTGGAAACACCATATATTTT.

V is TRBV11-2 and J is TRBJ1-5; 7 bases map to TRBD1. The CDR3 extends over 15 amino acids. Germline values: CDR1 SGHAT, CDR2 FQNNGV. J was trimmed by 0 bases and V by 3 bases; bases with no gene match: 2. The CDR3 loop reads CASSFTGVSNQPQHF. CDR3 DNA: TGTGCCAGCAGCTTTACAGGGGTTAGCAATCAGCCCCAGCATTTT.

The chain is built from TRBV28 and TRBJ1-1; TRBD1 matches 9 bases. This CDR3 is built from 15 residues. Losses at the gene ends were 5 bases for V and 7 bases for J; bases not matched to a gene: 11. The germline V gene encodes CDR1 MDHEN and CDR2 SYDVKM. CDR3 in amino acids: CASSTSGTGKVEAFF. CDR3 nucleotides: TGTGCCAGCAGTACCTCCGGGACAGGGAAGGTTGAAGCTTTCTTT. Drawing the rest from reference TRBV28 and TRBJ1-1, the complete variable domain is DVKVTQSSRYLVKRTGEKVFLECVQDMDHENMFWYRQDPGLGLRLIYFSYDVKMKEKGDIPEGYSVSREKKERFSLILESASTNQTSMYLCASSTSGTGKVEAFFGQGTRLTVV.

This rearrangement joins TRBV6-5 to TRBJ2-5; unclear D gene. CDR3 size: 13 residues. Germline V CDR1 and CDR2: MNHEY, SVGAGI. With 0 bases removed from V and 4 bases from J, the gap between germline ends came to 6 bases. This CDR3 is CASSYSGSETQYF. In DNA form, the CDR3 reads TGTGCCAGCAGTTACTCAGGGTCAGAGACCCAGTACTTC.

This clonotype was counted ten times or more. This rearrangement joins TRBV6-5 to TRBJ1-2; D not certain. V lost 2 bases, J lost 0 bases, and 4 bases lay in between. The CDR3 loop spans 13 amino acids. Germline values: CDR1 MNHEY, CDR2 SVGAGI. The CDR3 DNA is TGTGCCAGCAGTTACGTAGCTAACTATGGCTACACCTTC. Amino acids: CASSYVANYGYTF.

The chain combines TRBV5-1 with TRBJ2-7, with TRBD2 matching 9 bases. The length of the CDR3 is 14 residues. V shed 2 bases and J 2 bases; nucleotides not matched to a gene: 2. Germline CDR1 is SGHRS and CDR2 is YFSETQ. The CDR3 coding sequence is TGCGCCAGCAGCTTACCTAGCGGGGCCTACGAGCAGTACTTC. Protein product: CASSLPSGAYEQYF.

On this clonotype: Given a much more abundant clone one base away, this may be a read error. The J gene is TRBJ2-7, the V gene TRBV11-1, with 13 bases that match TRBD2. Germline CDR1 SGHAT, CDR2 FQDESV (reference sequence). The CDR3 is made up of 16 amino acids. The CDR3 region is CASSTRTSGGAYKQYF. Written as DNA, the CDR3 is TGTGCCAGCAGCACCCGGACTAGCGGGGGAGCCTACAAGCAGTACTTC.

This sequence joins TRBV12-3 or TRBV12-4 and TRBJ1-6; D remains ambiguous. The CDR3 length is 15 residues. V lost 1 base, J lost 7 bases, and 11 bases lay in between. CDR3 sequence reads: CASSLGGIGNSPLHF. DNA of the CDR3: TGTGCCAGCAGTTTAGGAGGGATAGGGAATTCACCCCTCCACTTT.